These T cell receptor beta chains were read from a single sample in a study of T cell responses to AZD1222 COVID-19 vaccine. The repertoire was sequenced with immunoSEQ multiplex PCR; TCRdb's copy has only in-frame clones and lacks some. There are over 75,000 clones in the sample; 85% to 90% occur only once, and around 29% lies in the top ten. The material sequenced was peripheral blood, taken on day 0 of AZD1222 vaccination. All receptors come from an adult in good health. Both conserved end residues are part of each CDR3. A D gene is named only where the DNA matches it firmly. Not all rows give a size; the values are once, few, many and, for expanded clones, a class.

v_call	clone_size	j_call	d_call	cdr3_nt	cdr3_aa
TRBV7-9	NA	TRBJ2-7	NA	TGTGCCAGCAGCCCTAGGGTCTCATACGAGCAGTACTTC	CASSPRVSYEQYF
TRBV28	NA	TRBJ1-5	TRBD1	TGTGCCAGCACCATAGGACAGGGAACGGGGCAGCCCCAGCATTTT	CASTIGQGTGQPQHF
TRBV25-1	NA	TRBJ2-3	NA	TGTGCCAGCAGTGACACTCGCCGGGGCGGGGTCACAGATACGCAGTATTTT	CASSDTRRGGVTDTQYF
TRBV28	NA	TRBJ2-2	NA	TGTGCCAGCAGCCCAAGATTGAACGGGGAGCTGTTTTTT	CASSPRLNGELFF
TRBV29-1	NA	TRBJ2-7	TRBD1	TGCAGCGCGGTATGGACAGGGACCTACGAGCAGTACTTC	CSAVWTGTYEQYF
TRBV19	NA	TRBJ1-6	NA	TGTGCCAGTAGCGACACCGCCGGGTCACCCCTCCACTTT	CASSDTAGSPLHF
TRBV2	NA	TRBJ2-3	TRBD1	TGTGCCAGCAGTGATCCAGACAGGGGCACGCAGTATTTT	CASSDPDRGTQYF
TRBV12-2	NA	TRBJ2-2	NA	TGTGCAAGTCGCCCCCGGCTCTCCGACACCGGGGAGCTGTTTTTT	CASRPRLSDTGELFF
TRBV5-1	NA	TRBJ1-6	NA	TGCGCCAGCAGCTTGGGGAGCGCGGGGTATAATTCACCCCTCCACTTT	CASSLGSAGYNSPLHF
TRBV4-1	NA	TRBJ1-3	TRBD1	TGCGCCAGCAGCCAAGTAAGCGGGACAGGGTCAGGAAACACCATATATTTT	CASSQVSGTGSGNTIYF
TRBV7-9	NA	TRBJ1-1	NA	TGTGCCAGCAGCTCCGGAGGGACTGAAGCTTTCTTT	CASSSGGTEAFF
TRBV6-4	NA	TRBJ1-1	NA	TGTGCCAGCAGTCTACAGGGAAACACTGAAGCTTTCTTT	CASSLQGNTEAFF
TRBV18	NA	TRBJ2-5	TRBD1	TGTGCCAGCTCACCACAAGGGACAGGGCTGGGAGAGACCCAGTACTTC	CASSPQGTGLGETQYF
TRBV18	NA	TRBJ1-2	TRBD1	TGTGCCAGCTCACCACGACAGGGGAGGTCAAACTATGGCTACACCTTC	CASSPRQGRSNYGYTF
TRBV27	NA	TRBJ2-2	NA	TGTGCCAGCAGTGAGCCCACCGGGGAGCTGTTTTTT	CASSEPTGELFF
TRBV2	NA	TRBJ2-7	NA	TGTGCCAGCTCGGACAGGGCCGGCGGGAGTAGAACCTACGAGCAGTACTTC	CASSDRAGGSRTYEQYF
TRBV28	once	TRBJ1-6	TRBD1	TGTGCCAGCTACGAGGGAGGGACAGGGCATTATTCACCCCTCCACTTT	CASYEGGTGHYSPLHF
TRBV27	NA	TRBJ1-6	NA	TGTGCCAGCAGTACCCACAGTGTAGGTTCACCCCTCCACTTT	CASSTHSVGSPLHF
TRBV3-1/TRBV3-2	NA	TRBJ1-4	NA	TGTGCCAGCAGCCAAGAGGCTGTCAGCCAAATTAATGAAAAACTGTTTTTT	CASSQEAVSQINEKLFF
TRBV28	NA	TRBJ2-7	NA	TGTGCCAGCAGTCGGGGTTCCTACGAGCAGTACTTC	CASSRGSYEQYF
TRBV23-1	NA	TRBJ2-7	TRBD1	TGCGCCAGCAGTCAATCCACGGACAGGGGTTCCTACGAGCAGTACTTC	CASSQSTDRGSYEQYF